Listed below are T cell receptor beta chains from one sample, sequenced in a study of CD8+CD57+ T cells in acquired aplastic anemia. Each CDR3 protein gets one entry after TCRdb re-called the reads with MiXCR. The top ten hold under 0.95% of the sample, which has approximately 470,000 distinct CDR3 sequences, approximately 32% seen once. Material: sorted CD4+, CD8+, or CD8+CD57+ T cells (not recorded which) from PBMCs. Every receptor here comes from a human donor with aplastic anemia. The CDR3 runs from the conserved cysteine through the conserved F or W. D genes are given only for firm matches. Size tells how often a clone was seen (once, few, many) or the class of an expanded clone, and some rows leave it out.

CDR3 DNA: TGCAGCGTTGGAGGAGGACTCGGAAAGAACACTGAAGCTTTCTTT
CDR3 protein: CSVGGGLGKNTEAFF
V gene: TRBV29-1
D gene: NA
J gene: TRBJ1-1
clone size: NA

CDR3 DNA: TGTGCCAGCAGCTCCACTCCAACATCCTACGAGCAGTACTTC
CDR3 protein: CASSSTPTSYEQYF
V gene: TRBV7-9
D gene: NA
J gene: TRBJ2-7
clone size: NA

CDR3 DNA: TGTGCCACCCGAGGTGGGTACTATGGCTACACCTTC
CDR3 protein: CATRGGYYGYTF
V gene: TRBV2
D gene: NA
J gene: TRBJ1-2
clone size: NA

CDR3 DNA: TGCGCCGGCAGCCGCGAGGGGGTTAATAATTCACCCCTCCACTTT
CDR3 protein: CAGSREGVNNSPLHF
V gene: TRBV4-3
D gene: NA
J gene: TRBJ1-6
clone size: NA

CDR3 DNA: TGTGCCAGCAGTGAGGAGGGGTCCTACGAGCAGTACTTC
CDR3 protein: CASSEEGSYEQYF
V gene: TRBV25-1
D gene: NA
J gene: TRBJ2-7
clone size: many

CDR3 DNA: TGTGCCCCGCCGGGCGACGGCTCCTACGAGCAGTACTTC
CDR3 protein: CAPPGDGSYEQYF
V gene: TRBV19
D gene: NA
J gene: TRBJ2-7
clone size: once

CDR3 DNA: TGTGCCAGCAGCCCAACAGGGATCAGGACAGATACGCAGTATTTT
CDR3 protein: CASSPTGIRTDTQYF
V gene: TRBV14
D gene: NA
J gene: TRBJ2-3
clone size: many

CDR3 DNA: TGTGCCAGCAGATCCCCAGGGGACGGTGAGCGGTTCTTC
CDR3 protein: CASRSPGDGERFF
V gene: TRBV2
D gene: NA
J gene: TRBJ2-1
clone size: NA

CDR3 DNA: TGTGCCAGCAGCATGACTAGCGGGGGGCCGACAGATACGCAGTATTTT
CDR3 protein: CASSMTSGGPTDTQYF
V gene: TRBV13
D gene: TRBD2
J gene: TRBJ2-3
clone size: once

CDR3 DNA: TGCAGCGTTGAAGATCGACTGGGACAGGGGCCCTACGAGCAGTACTTC
CDR3 protein: CSVEDRLGQGPYEQYF
V gene: TRBV29-1
D gene: TRBD1
J gene: TRBJ2-7
clone size: many

CDR3 DNA: TGTGCCTGCCATAAGGACAGGAACATTCAGTACTTC
CDR3 protein: CACHKDRNIQYF
V gene: TRBV30
D gene: TRBD1
J gene: TRBJ2-4
clone size: NA

CDR3 DNA: TGTGCCAGCAGCCAAACAGGATTAAACATTCGGTACTTC
CDR3 protein: CASSQTGLNIRYF
V gene: TRBV11-2
D gene: NA
J gene: TRBJ2-4
clone size: NA

CDR3 DNA: TGTGCCAGCAGTGGACCGGGGACAGGGACGTCAAACACTGAAGCTTTCTTT
CDR3 protein: CASSGPGTGTSNTEAFF
V gene: TRBV10-3
D gene: TRBD1
J gene: TRBJ1-1
clone size: few

CDR3 DNA: TGTGCCGGAAAAGCGGGAGGCATGTCCTACGAGCAGTACTTC
CDR3 protein: CAGKAGGMSYEQYF
V gene: TRBV10-3
D gene: TRBD2
J gene: TRBJ2-7
clone size: NA

CDR3 DNA: TGTGCCAGCATCTGGTCCGCAACTAATGAAAAACTGTTTTTT
CDR3 protein: CASIWSATNEKLFF
V gene: TRBV5-8
D gene: NA
J gene: TRBJ1-4
clone size: few

CDR3 DNA: TGTGCCAGCAGCTTAGGATCGGGGGCGAACAATGAGCAGTTCTTC
CDR3 protein: CASSLGSGANNEQFF
V gene: TRBV7-6
D gene: NA
J gene: TRBJ2-1
clone size: many

CDR3 DNA: TGTGCCAGCAGCTTAGCGGGTCCACGCAATGAGCAGTTCTTC
CDR3 protein: CASSLAGPRNEQFF
V gene: TRBV10-3
D gene: TRBD2
J gene: TRBJ2-1
clone size: NA

CDR3 DNA: TGTGCCAGCAGCCGGGACAGTGCTTGGGGGCAGTACTTC
CDR3 protein: CASSRDSAWGQYF
V gene: TRBV5-5
D gene: TRBD1
J gene: TRBJ2-7
clone size: many

CDR3 DNA: TGTGCCAGTAGATCCGGGACTAGCGGTTTCTACGAGCAGTACTTC
CDR3 protein: CASRSGTSGFYEQYF
V gene: TRBV19
D gene: TRBD2
J gene: TRBJ2-7
clone size: NA

CDR3 DNA: TGCAGCGTTGGAGGGGGGGCGGACACCGGGGAGCTGTTTTTT
CDR3 protein: CSVGGGADTGELFF
V gene: TRBV29-1
D gene: NA
J gene: TRBJ2-2
clone size: many

CDR3 DNA: TGTGCCACCAGCAGAGTTATGGGAGGCAGAGTAGCCTACGAGCAGTACTTC
CDR3 protein: CATSRVMGGRVAYEQYF
V gene: TRBV15
D gene: NA
J gene: TRBJ2-7
clone size: NA

CDR3 DNA: TGCAGTGCTAGAGATCACCTGACTGGGGCCAACGTCCTGACTTTC
CDR3 protein: CSARDHLTGANVLTF
V gene: TRBV20-1
D gene: NA
J gene: TRBJ2-6
clone size: NA

CDR3 DNA: TGTGCCAGCAGCTTAGCGGTGAACACTGAAGCTTTCTTT
CDR3 protein: CASSLAVNTEAFF
V gene: TRBV5-1
D gene: NA
J gene: TRBJ1-1
clone size: many

CDR3 DNA: TGTGCCACCAGCAGAGATCGGGCAGGGGAAGGCTCTGGTGGCTACACCTTC
CDR3 protein: CATSRDRAGEGSGGYTF
V gene: TRBV15
D gene: NA
J gene: TRBJ1-2
clone size: NA

CDR3 DNA: TGTGCCAGCAAAGCGGCCCGACTTCGGACACCAAGCGAAAAACTGTTTTTT
CDR3 protein: CASKAARLRTPSEKLFF
V gene: TRBV7-8
D gene: NA
J gene: TRBJ1-4
clone size: many

CDR3 DNA: TGTGCCACCAGTGTTCAGGGGCGAGCTTACAATGAGCAGTTCTTC
CDR3 protein: CATSVQGRAYNEQFF
V gene: TRBV15
D gene: NA
J gene: TRBJ2-1
clone size: once

CDR3 DNA: TGTGCCAGCAGCTTAAGGAGGCTAGTGGGCACAGATACGCAGTATTTT
CDR3 protein: CASSLRRLVGTDTQYF
V gene: TRBV7-8
D gene: NA
J gene: TRBJ2-3
clone size: NA

CDR3 DNA: TGTGCCAGCAGGCAGACGGGGGGGTTAGTTGAGCAGTTCTTC
CDR3 protein: CASRQTGGLVEQFF
V gene: TRBV11-2
D gene: TRBD2
J gene: TRBJ2-1
clone size: NA

CDR3 DNA: TGCAGTGTAGATGCCGGGACCTCTAACTATGGCTACACCTTC
CDR3 protein: CSVDAGTSNYGYTF
V gene: TRBV20-1
D gene: NA
J gene: TRBJ1-2
clone size: few

CDR3 DNA: TGTGCCAGCAAACCGGGACCTTACAATGAGCAGTTCTTC
CDR3 protein: CASKPGPYNEQFF
V gene: TRBV24-1
D gene: NA
J gene: TRBJ2-1
clone size: few

CDR3 DNA: TGCAGCGCGGAGGGGCAAGATACGCAGTATTTT
CDR3 protein: CSAEGQDTQYF
V gene: TRBV29-1
D gene: NA
J gene: TRBJ2-3
clone size: many

CDR3 DNA: TGCGCCAGCAGCTACCTCTCTAGCGCGAACACCGGGGAGCTGTTTTTT
CDR3 protein: CASSYLSSANTGELFF
V gene: TRBV5-1
D gene: NA
J gene: TRBJ2-2
clone size: NA

CDR3 DNA: TGTGCCAGCTCACAAGGACAGGGATTGGATGGCTACACCTTC
CDR3 protein: CASSQGQGLDGYTF
V gene: TRBV25-1
D gene: TRBD1
J gene: TRBJ1-2
clone size: few

CDR3 DNA: TGCAGTGCAAGGGACTCCAGTAGGAGCAATCAGCCCCAGCATTTT
CDR3 protein: CSARDSSRSNQPQHF
V gene: TRBV20-1
D gene: NA
J gene: TRBJ1-5
clone size: NA

CDR3 DNA: TGTGCCAGCAGTGAGCCCTCGGGTTTGTCCGCGACAGGGAACACAGATACGCAGTATTTT
CDR3 protein: CASSEPSGLSATGNTDTQYF
V gene: TRBV2
D gene: TRBD1
J gene: TRBJ2-3
clone size: few

CDR3 DNA: TGTGCCAGCAGACCAAAGGACAGGGGTTCGTATACGCAGTATTTT
CDR3 protein: CASRPKDRGSYTQYF
V gene: TRBV11-1
D gene: TRBD1
J gene: TRBJ2-3
clone size: NA

CDR3 DNA: TGTGCCAGCAGCGACCAAGATCAGCCCCTCCACTTT
CDR3 protein: CASSDQDQPLHF
V gene: TRBV7-9
D gene: NA
J gene: TRBJ1-6
clone size: NA

CDR3 DNA: TGTGCCAGCAGCTCCTCCGACTATGGCTACACCTTC
CDR3 protein: CASSSSDYGYTF
V gene: TRBV7-9
D gene: NA
J gene: TRBJ1-2
clone size: NA

CDR3 DNA: TGTGCCACCAGCAGAGATAGGGTTGGAGGGGATACGCAGTATTTT
CDR3 protein: CATSRDRVGGDTQYF
V gene: TRBV15
D gene: NA
J gene: TRBJ2-3
clone size: many

CDR3 DNA: TGTGCCAGCAGCACAGGGTACACCTCACCCCTCCACTTT
CDR3 protein: CASSTGYTSPLHF
V gene: TRBV2
D gene: NA
J gene: TRBJ1-6
clone size: many